The 28 T cell receptor beta chains below were found in one sample sequenced in a study of OX40 agonist ivuxolimab in advanced cancers. Sequencing was performed with immunoSEQ multiplex PCR; in TCRdb, only in-frame clones are kept and a portion is missing. Of around 95,000 clones in the sample, nearly 90% were seen once. Sequencing was performed on CD4+ or CD8+ T cells sorted from blood, taken in a trial of the OX40 agonist ivuxolimab. The receptors stem from an adult with an advanced solid tumor such as melanoma, head and neck, liver or kidney cancer.

The V gene is TRBV19, the J gene TRBJ1-6; D is possibly TRBD1 (5 bases). V lost 5 bases to trimming and J lost 8 bases, with 16 bases between them. The CDR3 extends over 15 amino acids. Germline CDR1 is LNHDA and CDR2 is SQIVND (reference sequence). DNA for the CDR3: TGTGCCAGTAGTGACCGGGGGAGGGCTTATTCACCCCTCCACTTT. As protein: CASSDRGRAYSPLHF.

This sequence joins TRBV9 and TRBJ1-1, with D possibly matching TRBD1 (6 bases). V gave up 0 bases and J gave up 4 bases, with 13 bases separating them. The CDR3 is made up of 15 amino acids. CDR1 SGDLS and CDR2 YYNGEE come from the germline V gene. The CDR3 sequence: CASSVAGQLGTEAFF. Written as DNA, the CDR3 is TGTGCCAGCAGCGTAGCGGGACAACTTGGCACTGAAGCTTTCTTT.

The gene calls are TRBV10-3 and TRBJ1-1; D is possibly TRBD1 (5 bases). The ends were cut back, 3 bases at V and 0 bases at J, with 11 bases in the middle. Per germline, CDR1 ENHRY and CDR2 SYGVKD. The CDR3 contains 15 residues. The CDR3, as DNA: TGTGCCATCAGTGAATCCCAGGGTCTGAACACTGAAGCTTTCTTT. It yields the protein CAISESQGLNTEAFF.

The V gene is TRBV18, the J gene TRBJ2-5; 8 nucleotides align to TRBD1. The CDR3 sequence is 16 residues long. The trim removed 6 bases at V and 5 bases at J, leaving 14 bases unmatched. Per germline, CDR1 KGHSH and CDR2 LQKENI. CDR3 nucleotide sequence: TGTGCCAGCTCGAAGGAACTCGGGACAGGAGGCGAGACCCAGTACTTC. Its translation is CASSKELGTGGETQYF. Supplemented by reference TRBV18 and TRBJ2-5, the full variable domain reads NAGVMQNPRHLVRRRGQEARLRCSPMKGHSHVYWYRQLPEEGLKFMVYLQKENIIDESGMPKERFSAEFPKEGPSILRIQQVVRGDSAAYFCASSKELGTGGETQYFGPGTRLLVL.

This chain links TRBV30 with TRBJ2-7, with D unresolved. CDR3 size: 11 residues. Trimming removed 1 base at V and 4 bases at J, with 5 bases between. Looked up from germline, CDR1 is GTSNPN and CDR2 is SVGIG (reference sequence). The CDR3 DNA sequence: TGTGCCTGGAGTGCCGGGTACGAGCAGTACTTC. It specifies CAWSAGYEQYF.

The chain uses TRBV11-3 and TRBJ1-1; 8 bases align to TRBD1. Germline V gene sequence: CDR1 SGHNT, CDR2 YENEEA. The CDR3 covers 15 residues. J lost 3 bases, V lost 5 bases, and 8 bases had no gene match. The CDR3: CASSKGDRGHTEAFF. The CDR3 bases are TGTGCCAGCAGCAAAGGCGACAGGGGCCACACTGAAGCTTTCTTT. The full variable domain, completed using reference TRBV11-3 and TRBJ1-1, is EAGVVQSPRYKIIEKKQPVAFWCNPISGHNTLYWYLQNLGQGPELLIRYENEEAVDDSQLPKDRFSAERLKGVDSTLKIQPAELGDSAVYLCASSKGDRGHTEAFFGQGTRLTVV.

This sequence joins TRBV10-3 and TRBJ2-2, with 7 positions matching TRBD2. The CDR3 extends over 16 amino acids. Germline CDR1 is ENHRY and CDR2 is SYGVKD. The ends lost 0 bases at V and 5 bases at J; junction bases unmatched: 6. The CDR3 nucleotides read TGTGCCATCAGTGAGTCTGCGGGAGTGCGTACCGGGGAGCTGTTTTTT. It specifies CAISESAGVRTGELFF.

This clone was seen more than once but under ten times. This chain links TRBV19 with TRBJ1-1; TRBD1 agrees at 7 bases. Germline trimming cut 5 bases from V and 0 bases from J; bases unmatched to any gene: 9. This CDR3 contains 16 residues. Germline CDR1 is LNHDA and CDR2 is SQIVND (reference sequence). The DNA for the CDR3 is TGTGCCAGTAGTTTACCGGGACAGACTATGAACACTGAAGCTTTCTTT. Translated: CASSLPGQTMNTEAFF.

In DNA form, the CDR3 reads TGCAGCGCCGGTGGGACGAGTAATTCACCCCTCCACTTT. Protein product: CSAGGTSNSPLHF. V is TRBV29-1 and J is TRBJ1-6, with D tentatively TRBD1 (5 bases). The CDR3 consists of 13 residues. V lost 7 bases and J lost 6, with 13 bases in between. The germline gives CDR1 SQVTM, CDR2 ANQGSEA.

The chain is built from TRBV7-9 and TRBJ2-2; D call uncertain. The CDR3 spans 16 residues. Germline-derived CDR1 and CDR2 are SEHNR and FQNEAQ (reference sequence). The V end lost 6 bases, the J end lost 5 bases, and 19 bases lay between the germline ends. The CDR3: CASSPGLGFKTGELFF. CDR3 bases: TGTGCCAGCAGTCCGGGTCTGGGATTTAAGACCGGGGAGCTGTTTTTT. Supplemented by reference TRBV7-9 and TRBJ2-2, the full variable domain reads DTGVSQNPRHKITKRGQNVTFRCDPISEHNRLYWYRQTLGQGPEFLTYFQNEAQLEKSRLLSDRFSAERPKGSFSTLEIQRTEQGDSAMYLCASSPGLGFKTGELFFGEGSRLTVL.

This chain connects TRBV6-1 to TRBJ1-6; unclear D gene. V was trimmed by 5 bases and J by 8 bases, leaving 7 bases between them. CDR3 size: 12 residues. The germline gives CDR1 MNHNS, CDR2 SASEGT. Here the CDR3 reads CASSIIDSPLHF. As DNA, the CDR3 is TGTGCCAGCAGTATAATTGATTCACCCCTCCACTTT.

The CDR3 region is CASSPGTGGTGELFF. As DNA, the CDR3 is TGTGCCAGCAGCCCGGGAACAGGGGGCACCGGGGAGCTGTTTTTT. V is TRBV11-2 and J is TRBJ2-2, with TRBD1 matching 8 bases. Germline V gives CDR1 SGHAT, CDR2 FQNNGV. Unmatched junction bases numbered 6, after V lost 5 bases and J lost 4 bases. The CDR3 spans 15 residues. Variable domain in full (rest from reference TRBV11-2 and TRBJ2-2): EAGVAQSPRYKIIEKRQSVAFWCNPISGHATLYWYQQILGQGPKLLIQFQNNGVVDDSQLPKDRFSAERLKGVDSTLKIQPAKLEDSAVYLCASSPGTGGTGELFFGEGSRLTVL.

The chain carries TRBV6-6 and TRBJ1-6; D gene unclear. With 8 bases removed from V and 2 bases from J, the gap between germline ends came to 10 bases. The CDR3 length is 14 residues. Germline CDR1 is MNHNY and CDR2 is SVGAGI (reference sequence). The CDR3 sequence is CASWMGAYNSPLHF. In DNA form, the CDR3 reads TGTGCCAGCTGGATGGGCGCCTATAATTCACCCCTCCACTTT.

The rearrangement links TRBV5-8 to TRBJ2-2; D is unclear. Germline V gives CDR1 SGHTS, CDR2 YDEGEE. The CDR3 runs to 13 residues. The germline V and J ends were trimmed by 1 base and 8 bases, with 9 bases remaining between them. The CDR3 spells CASSLTTLGELFF. As DNA, the CDR3 is TGTGCCAGCAGCTTGACCACTTTGGGGGAGCTGTTTTTT.

The chain's CDR3 is CARMGSGGNQPQHF. The CDR3 bases are TGCGCCAGGATGGGGTCAGGGGGTAATCAGCCCCAGCATTTT. The V gene is TRBV10-1, the J gene TRBJ1-5, with 7 bases identical to TRBD1. This CDR3 spans 14 amino acids. CDR1 is WNHNN and CDR2 is SYGVQD in the germline V gene (reference sequence). With V trimmed by 9 bases and J by 4 bases, 9 bases remained unmatched.

The chain is built from TRBV7-8 and TRBJ1-2, with no clear D. V was trimmed by 1 base and J by 4 bases, leaving 13 bases between them. The CDR3 length is 15 residues. The V gene's germline CDR1 is SGHVS and CDR2 FQNEAQ. DNA for the CDR3: TGTGCCAGCAGCTTAGATCCAGGACCGACCTATGGCTACACCTTC. Protein sequence: CASSLDPGPTYGYTF. Filled out from reference TRBV7-8 and TRBJ1-2, the complete variable domain reads GAGVSQSPRYKVAKRGQDVALRCDPISGHVSLFWYQQALGQGPEFLTYFQNEAQLDKSGLPSDRFFAERPEGSVSTLKIQRTQQEDSAVYLCASSLDPGPTYGYTFGSGTRLTVV.

V and J are TRBV21-1 and TRBJ1-5; TRBD1 is taken as the D call from the table, unchecked against the DNA. TRBV21-1 is noted as a pseudogene. The CDR3 spans 17 residues. The CDR3 bases are TGTGCCAGCAGTAAAGACGGACAGGCGATACACAATCAGCCCCAGCATTTT. It codes for CASSKDGQAIHNQPQHF.

The chain couples TRBV5-1 to TRBJ2-1, with 9 bases identical to TRBD2. Germline CDR1 SGHRS, CDR2 YFSETQ. With 4 bases clipped from V and 8 bases from J, the junction kept 19 bases outside the gene matches. CDR3 length equals 18 residues. The CDR3 here is CASSQSVGASSGMYEQFF. Written as DNA, the CDR3 is TGCGCCAGCAGCCAGAGTGTGGGGGCATCTAGCGGGATGTATGAGCAGTTCTTC. Combining the CDR3 with reference TRBV5-1 and TRBJ2-1 gives the whole variable domain KAGVTQTPRYLIKTRGQQVTLSCSPISGHRSVSWYQQTPGQGLQFLFEYFSETQRNKGNFPGRFSGRQFSNSRSEMNVSTLELGDSALYLCASSQSVGASSGMYEQFFGPGTRLTVL.

This chain joins TRBV7-9 and TRBJ2-1; TRBD2 is a possible D gene (5 bases). V was trimmed by 7 bases and J by 4 bases, leaving 11 bases between them. CDR3 length equals 13 residues. Germline lookup yields CDR1 SEHNR and CDR2 FQNEAQ (reference sequence). The CDR3 reads CASTLSVYNEQFF. DNA of the CDR3: TGTGCCAGCACACTTAGCGTGTACAATGAGCAGTTCTTC.

The V call is TRBV6-5, the J call TRBJ1-3; D ambiguous. The V gene lost 6 bases and the J gene lost 9 bases, with 21 bases spanning the gap. This CDR3 is built from 15 residues. Germline V gene data show CDR1 as MNHEY and CDR2 as SVGAGI. CDR3 in DNA: TGTGCCAGCAGACCCATGGACGGCGTTGGAGTCACCATATATTTT. This gives the protein CASRPMDGVGVTIYF.

The chain combines TRBV13 with TRBJ1-1; TRBD1 aligns across 7 bases. Germline V lookup: CDR1 PRHDT, CDR2 FYEKMQ (reference sequence). CDR3 length equals 15 residues. J was trimmed by 5 bases and V by 4 bases; bases with no gene match: 10. CDR3 protein: CASSSRQGGGTEAFF. The CDR3 nucleotides read TGTGCCAGCAGCTCACGACAGGGCGGGGGTACTGAAGCTTTCTTT.

The chain carries TRBV30 and TRBJ1-2; D uncertain. Germline CDR1 reads GTSNPN; CDR2 reads SVGIG (reference sequence). Trimming pared 3 bases from V and 4 bases from J, leaving 6 bases between. The CDR3 sequence is 11 residues long. The DNA for the CDR3 is TGTGCCTGGAGAGATACCTATGGCTACACCTTC. Translated, it gives CAWRDTYGYTF.

For this clone: Other DNA sequences in the sample encode the same CDR3. The V gene is TRBV7-2, the J gene TRBJ1-5; 7 bases align to TRBD1. The CDR3 consists of 15 residues. Losses at the gene ends were 5 bases for V and 3 bases for J; bases not matched to a gene: 7. The V gene's germline CDR1 is SGHTA and CDR2 FQGNSA. CDR3 protein: CASSLAGTVNQPQHF. CDR3 nucleotide sequence: TGTGCCAGCAGCCTCGCCGGGACAGTCAATCAGCCCCAGCATTTT.

As DNA, the CDR3 is TGCGCCAGCAGCCAAGATCAGGGGACTAACTATGGCTACACCTTC. Encoded protein: CASSQDQGTNYGYTF. The chain is built from TRBV4-3 and TRBJ1-2; weak D call: TRBD1 (6 bases). Germline CDR1 reads LGHNA; CDR2 reads YSLEER. The CDR3 has 15 residues. Trimming took 0 bases from V and 0 from J, leaving 8 bases between them.

The chain links TRBV2 to TRBJ1-2, with a tentative D call TRBD1 (5 bases). The V and J ends lost 3 bases and 4 bases respectively, with 9 bases between them. The CDR3 consists of 13 residues. Germline V CDR1 and CDR2: SNHLY, FYNNEI. CDR3 nucleotide sequence: TGTGCCAGCAGTGATCAGGGAGCCTATGGCTACACCTTC. It encodes CASSDQGAYGYTF.

The V call is TRBV10-1, the J call TRBJ2-3; D gene unclear. Looked up from germline, CDR1 is WNHNN and CDR2 is SYGVQD (reference sequence). The length of the CDR3 is 13 residues. The V end lost 1 base, the J end lost 5 bases, and 7 bases lay between the germline ends. The CDR3 DNA is TGCGCCAGCAGTGAGTTAAGACGAGATACGCAGTATTTT. Its protein is CASSELRRDTQYF.

The count of this clone is one. The chain uses TRBV28 and TRBJ1-2; TRBD1 agrees at 9 bases. Germline-derived CDR1 and CDR2 are MDHEN and SYDVKM. This CDR3 contains 14 residues. J was trimmed by 4 bases and V by 2 bases; bases with no gene match: 2. In nucleotides, the CDR3 is TGTGCCAGCAGTTTAGGGACAGGGCTCTATGGCTACACCTTC. Translating gives CASSLGTGLYGYTF.

The V gene is TRBV30, the J gene TRBJ1-3; no clear D gene. V gave up 0 bases and J gave up 4 bases, with 13 bases separating them. The CDR3 extends over 15 amino acids. Germline V gene data show CDR1 as GTSNPN and CDR2 as SVGIG (reference sequence). CDR3: CAWSVDRRGGNTIYF. CDR3 sequence (DNA): TGTGCCTGGAGTGTAGATCGTCGAGGCGGAAACACCATATATTTT.